This T cell receptor beta chain emerged from a study of blood T cell repertoires in COVID-19. Background on the study: Whether acute or convalescent, the COVID-19 samples came from the United States, Italy and Spain. PBMCs, B-cell-depleted T cells, or T cells provided the cDNA or gDNA that made up the material.

This clone was seen once. As processed by the authors: Estimated nucleated cell counts came from reference gene primer amplification. Measured with immunoSEQ multiplex PCR; TCRdb has only the in-frame clones, and not every one. The V and J calls and clone size come from that table; D and trimming were worked out from the DNA. The sample lists tens of thousands of clones; more than 80% were seen once. Trimming took 5 bases from V and 4 from J; bases not matched to a gene: 4. This CDR3 is 14 amino acids long. Germline V gene data show CDR1 as SNHLY and CDR2 as FYNNEI. The clonotype comes from a human donor in a cohort sampled during active COVID-19. The V and J genes are TRBV2 and TRBJ1-5, with 8 bases identical to TRBD1. Sequencing input: peripheral blood. The CDR3 DNA follows: TGTGCCAGCAGTCGGGACAGGCAAAATCAGCCCCAGCATTTT. It yields the protein CASSRDRQNQPQHF.